This TCR beta chain comes out of a study of T cell responses to AZD1222 COVID-19 vaccine. Assay used: immunoSEQ multiplex PCR; TCRdb lists only in-frame clones, some missing. Of more than 100,000 clones in the sample, 80% to 90% were seen once. V was shortened by 0 bases and J by 4 bases, with 9 bases between the two germline ends. Germline V gives CDR1 PRHDT, CDR2 FYEKMQ (reference sequence). This CDR3 has 14 residues. The V and J genes are TRBV13 and TRBJ1-2; perhaps TRBD1 as D (5 bases). Material: peripheral blood, obtained on day 0 of AZD1222 vaccination. The source is an adult in good health. CDR3 bases: TGTGCCAGCAGCTTAGGGGGGACGGCCTATGGCTACACCTTC. This gives the protein CASSLGGTAYGYTF.